Each of the 28 T cell receptor beta chains below was sequenced from the same sample in a study of blood T cells in healthy people across ages (dated by TCRdb to between 2014 and 2017). The library was built by means of 5' RACE. Sequenced on an Illumina HiSeq 2500. A second PCR of roughly 6 to 12 cycles was performed with a sample-barcoded 5' primer and a J-beta primer mix. TCRdb applied fastp at Q25 and MiXCR to the public reads, then kept only in-frame beta chains. Records with the same CDR3 protein are collapsed into one entry carrying the most frequent genes and DNA. The sample has some 1.5 million distinct CDR3 sequences on record, 35% to 45% of them singletons. Over 3.5% of the sample goes to the ten largest clones. The material sequenced was blood. These receptors were obtained from a woman aged 18-29 years in good health.

The rearrangement joins TRBV6-2 or TRBV6-3 to TRBJ2-7; D gene uncertain. Between the trimmed V and J ends, which lost 4 bases and 1 base, there was a span of 8 bases. This CDR3 region has 13 residues. The V gene's germline CDR1 is MNHEY and CDR2 SVGEGT. Written as DNA, the CDR3 is TGTGCCAGCAGTTTTCACAAGTCCTACGAGCAGTACTTC. It encodes CASSFHKSYEQYF.

This chain joins TRBV12-3 or TRBV12-4 and TRBJ2-1; 9 nucleotides agree with TRBD2. There are 13 residues in the CDR3. Trimming took 9 bases from V and 5 from J; bases not matched to a gene: 5. CDR3: CASLRGRDNEQFF. CDR3 DNA: TGTGCCAGTCTGCGCGGGAGGGACAATGAGCAGTTCTTC.

This clonotype was seen more than once but under ten times. The V call is TRBV4-1, the J call TRBJ2-7; no reliable D call. Germline CDR1 MGHRA, CDR2 YSYEKL. V gave up 1 base and J gave up 7 bases, with 17 bases separating them. CDR3 length: 15 amino acids. The CDR3 DNA is TGCGCCAGCAGCCAAGTTACTTACTCCTACAATGAGCAGTACTTC. Amino acids: CASSQVTYSYNEQYF.

This clonotype showed up just a few times. The V gene is TRBV12-3 or TRBV12-4, the J gene TRBJ1-4, with 7 bases that match TRBD1. This CDR3 has 14 amino acids. The V gene end was trimmed by 5 bases and the J gene end by 7 bases; junction bases not matched to a gene: 7. The CDR3 loop is CASSDDRVLEKLFF. The CDR3 DNA reads as TGTGCCAGCAGTGACGACAGGGTCCTTGAAAAACTGTTTTTT.

This clonotype showed up just a few times. This rearrangement joins TRBV5-1 to TRBJ2-1; the match to TRBD2 covers 11 bases. Per germline, CDR1 SGHRS and CDR2 YFSETQ. The V gene end was trimmed by 3 bases and the J gene end by 5 bases; junction bases not matched to a gene: 1. This CDR3 comprises 14 residues. DNA of the CDR3: TGCGCCAGCAGCTGGGGACTAGCGGACAATGAGCAGTTCTTC. Its protein product is CASSWGLADNEQFF.

This clonotype was picked up a small number of times. V gene TRBV4-3 combines with J gene TRBJ2-5, with TRBD2 matching over 10 bases. V was clipped by 2 bases and J by 2 bases; unmatched bases: 8. The germline V gene encodes CDR1 LGHNA and CDR2 YSLEER. CDR3 length: 17 amino acids. CDR3 coding DNA: TGCGCCAGCAGCCAACGCTTTGAAGCGGGGGGGCAAGAGACCCAGTACTTC. As protein: CASSQRFEAGGQETQYF.

This clonotype was counted a few times. CDR3 nucleotide sequence: TGTGCCAGCAGGGCGAAAGGTGACACTGAAGCTTTCTTT. Translating it yields CASRAKGDTEAFF. The V call is TRBV7-8, the J call TRBJ1-1; unclear D gene. Germline CDR1 SGHVS, CDR2 FQNEAQ. Trimming cost V 6 bases and J 3 bases, with 11 bases left between them. This CDR3 has 13 residues.

This clonotype was detected ten times or more. The chain combines TRBV4-3 with TRBJ2-1; 7 nucleotides agree with TRBD1. Germline CDR1 and CDR2: LGHNA and YSLEER. V shed 3 bases and J 10 bases; nucleotides not matched to a gene: 6. This CDR3 contains 13 residues. CDR3 nucleotide sequence: TGCGCCAGCAGCCAGACAGGGACAAGGGAGCAGTTCTTC. Translated, it gives CASSQTGTREQFF.

V usage is TRBV6-5 and J usage is TRBJ1-3, with a weak D call TRBD1 (5 bases). This CDR3 has 15 residues. Germline CDR1 and CDR2: MNHEY and SVGAGI. V was clipped by 4 bases and J by 0 bases, with 10 bases between them. The CDR3: CASSSRGVSGNTIYF. Here the CDR3 DNA reads TGTGCCAGCAGTTCCCGGGGGGTCTCTGGAAACACCATATATTTT.

This clonotype was found a few times. The rearrangement joins TRBV7-8 to TRBJ2-1; possibly TRBD2 for D (5 bases). V lost 2 bases and J lost 4, with 15 bases in between. Looked up from germline, CDR1 is SGHVS and CDR2 is FQNEAQ. The CDR3 has 16 amino acids. The chain's CDR3 is CASSLTEGRIYNEQFF. The DNA for the CDR3 is TGTGCCAGCAGCTTAACCGAGGGAAGGATTTACAATGAGCAGTTCTTC.

Here the CDR3 DNA reads TGCAGCGTTGGTGTGAGGGCTACGGGGGATACGCAGTATTTT. Translated: CSVGVRATGDTQYF. The rearrangement joins TRBV29-1 to TRBJ2-3, with D perhaps matching TRBD2 (5 bases). Looked up from germline, CDR1 is SQVTM and CDR2 is ANQGSEA. The V end was cut by 4 bases, the J end by 6 bases, with 17 bases between. The CDR3 sequence is 14 residues long.

The chain uses TRBV12-3 or TRBV12-4 and TRBJ2-7; 8 bases are shared with TRBD2. The CDR3 runs to 16 residues. J lost 5 bases, V lost 8 bases, and 17 bases had no gene match. The CDR3 coding sequence is TGTGCCAGCGGCTCGGGAGCGGGGGCCTCCGGGCACGAGCAGTACTTC. Its translation is CASGSGAGASGHEQYF.

The gene calls are TRBV20-1 and TRBJ2-7, with D possibly matching TRBD1 (5 bases). Germline V gene sequence: CDR1 DFQATT, CDR2 SNEGSKA (reference sequence). Trimming took 0 bases from V and 5 from J, leaving 14 bases between them. This CDR3 has 14 amino acids. The CDR3 here is CSAREGNRFDEQYF. CDR3 coding DNA: TGCAGTGCTAGAGAAGGGAACAGGTTCGACGAGCAGTACTTC.

This clonotype has a count of ten or more. The chain recombines TRBV4-1 with TRBJ1-1, with D unclear. With 3 bases removed from V and 0 bases from J, the gap between germline ends came to 8 bases. Germline CDR1 reads MGHRA; CDR2 reads YSYEKL. The CDR3 loop spans 14 amino acids. CDR3: CASSQGSMNTEAFF. CDR3 DNA sequence: TGCGCCAGCAGCCAGGGATCAATGAACACTGAAGCTTTCTTT.

A few counts support this clonotype. V and J are TRBV7-9 and TRBJ1-2; 7 bases are a match to TRBD1. V was pared by 5 bases and J by 3 bases, with 12 bases of the junction left unmatched. CDR1 SEHNR and CDR2 FQNEAQ come from the germline V gene (reference sequence). The CDR3 has 16 residues. CDR3 in amino acids: CASSTTNRDSYYGYTF. The CDR3 region has the DNA TGTGCCAGCAGCACCACGAACAGGGACAGCTACTATGGCTACACCTTC. The whole variable domain, filled in from reference TRBV7-9 and TRBJ1-2, reads DTGVSQNPRHKITKRGQNVTFRCDPISEHNRLYWYRQTLGQGPEFLTYFQNEAQLEKSRLLSDRFSAERPKGSFSTLEIQRTEQGDSAMYLCASSTTNRDSYYGYTFGSGTRLTVV.

The chain joins TRBV3-1 to TRBJ2-4, with TRBD1 as a possible D gene (5 bases). Trimming removed 5 bases at V and 0 bases at J, with 11 bases between. In germline, CDR1 is LGHDT, CDR2 YNNKEL (reference sequence). The CDR3 contains 15 residues. CDR3 sequence (DNA): TGTGCCAGCAGCACCAAGGGGCTAGCCAAAAACATTCAGTACTTC. Protein sequence: CASSTKGLAKNIQYF.

As regards this clonotype: Germline and junction disagree at one end, which may indicate a read error. The chain links TRBV6-1 to TRBJ2-1; 10 positions match TRBD2. Per the germline V gene, CDR1 is MNHNS and CDR2 is SASEGT. This CDR3 has 15 residues. CDR3 region: CACSARTSGNNEQFF. Written as DNA, the CDR3 is TGTGCCTGCAGTGCCAGGACTAGCGGAAACAATGAGCAGTTCTTC.

To note about this clonotype: This may arise from a read error, as a much more abundant clone is one base away. The chain couples TRBV29-1 to TRBJ2-1; D is undetermined. The length of the CDR3 is 12 residues. The germline V gene has CDR1 SQVTM and CDR2 ANQGSEA. Trimming cost V 8 bases and J 4 bases, with 12 bases left between them. CDR3 loop: CSPVPEYNEQFF. The CDR3 region has the DNA TGCAGCCCCGTCCCAGAGTACAATGAGCAGTTCTTC.

This clonotype was detected many times. The V and J genes are TRBV20-1 and TRBJ1-2; no firm D call. Germline V lookup: CDR1 DFQATT, CDR2 SNEGSKA (reference sequence). V lost 7 bases to trimming and J lost 4 bases, with 13 bases between them. This CDR3 comprises 12 residues. The CDR3 bases are TGCAGTGTAGAAGGCAGGCCCTATGGCTACACCTTC. Translated, it gives CSVEGRPYGYTF.

The chain recombines TRBV20-1 with TRBJ2-1; no definite D call. Germline values: CDR1 DFQATT, CDR2 SNEGSKA (reference sequence). With 4 bases removed from V and 4 bases from J, the gap between germline ends came to 14 bases. The CDR3 sequence is 14 residues long. The CDR3 DNA reads as TGCAGTGCTACCAGCCAAAATGTGTACAATGAGCAGTTCTTC. It is translated as CSATSQNVYNEQFF.

The chain employs TRBV18 and TRBJ1-5; 12 nucleotides match TRBD1. Trimming cost V 3 bases and J 0 bases; bases outside gene matches: 9. In germline, CDR1 is KGHSH, CDR2 LQKENI. CDR3 length: 19 residues. The CDR3, as DNA: TGTGCCAGCTCACCCAAGACCGGGACAGGGGGCGATAGCAATCAGCCCCAGCATTTT. Translating it yields CASSPKTGTGGDSNQPQHF.

The chain has TRBV20-1 and TRBJ2-3; D is ambiguous. The V gene's germline CDR1 is DFQATT and CDR2 SNEGSKA (reference sequence). The CDR3 length is 12 residues. The V end was cut by 5 bases, the J end by 5 bases, with 11 bases between. This CDR3 reads CSAPLLVDTQYF. CDR3 DNA: TGCAGTGCTCCCTTATTGGTAGATACGCAGTATTTT.

The chain recombines TRBV5-1 with TRBJ1-5; D ambiguous. The V gene's germline CDR1 is SGHRS and CDR2 YFSETQ. CDR3 length: 9 residues. V lost 8 bases to trimming and J lost 14 bases, with 11 bases between them. The chain's CDR3 is CASSAQEHF. The CDR3 coding sequence is TGCGCCAGTAGCGCCCAGGAGCATTTT.

Of note for this clonotype: One end of the junction fails to match germline, which may point to a read error. The chain recombines TRBV4-3 with TRBJ1-6; TRBD1 aligns across 11 bases. The CDR3 is 19 amino acids. Per the germline V gene, CDR1 is LGHNA and CDR2 is YSLEER. The CDR3 DNA reads as TGCGCCAGCAGCTGGCGGACAGGGGGCGATGGCCCGAAGAATTCACCCCCCCACTTT. It encodes CASSWRTGGDGPKNSPPHF.

The chain combines TRBV4-1 with TRBJ2-1, with TRBD2 matching over 9 bases. The V segment lost 4 bases and the J segment 8 bases; nucleotides outside the gene matches: 9. CDR1 is MGHRA and CDR2 is YSYEKL in the germline V gene. The CDR3 spans 15 residues. This chain's CDR3 is CASSREGLASYEQFF. CDR3 bases: TGCGCCAGCAGCCGAGAGGGACTAGCCTCCTATGAGCAGTTCTTC.

This chain links TRBV12-3 or TRBV12-4 with TRBJ2-7, with D possibly TRBD1 on 5 matching bases. There are 12 residues in the CDR3. The ends were cut back, 5 bases at V and 6 bases at J, with 11 bases in the middle. The CDR3 spells CASSAGMGEQYF. The CDR3 nucleotides are TGTGCCAGCAGTGCAGGGATGGGCGAGCAGTACTTC.

The chain combines TRBV5-1 with TRBJ1-2, with TRBD1 as a possible D gene (6 bases). This CDR3 is 15 amino acids long. The germline V gene has CDR1 SGHRS and CDR2 YFSETQ. V shed 0 bases and J shed 7 bases, with 16 bases lying between them. The CDR3: CASSLDVGGAAGYTF. For the CDR3, the DNA is TGCGCCAGCAGCTTGGATGTCGGGGGCGCCGCTGGCTACACCTTC.

This chain joins TRBV20-1 and TRBJ2-5; a possible D gene is TRBD2 (5 bases). The end of the DNA aligns better with TRBJ2-7, so the J call may be wrong. The CDR3 loop spans 13 amino acids. The V gene's germline CDR1 is DFQATT and CDR2 SNEGSKA (reference sequence). For the CDR3, the DNA is TGCAGTGCTACGATTATAGAGGGTCACGAGCAGTACTTC. Translation gives CSATIIEGHEQYF.